These 20 T cell receptor beta chains were all obtained from the same sample, sequenced in a study of blood T cell repertoires in COVID-19. The table came from immunoSEQ multiplex PCR; TCRdb's copy has only in-frame clones and leaves some out. Counted here are about 130,000 clones, roughly 83% occurring once; the ten biggest clones make up 3% to 3.5%. The sequenced sample was peripheral blood. The receptors were gathered from a woman older than 75 with acute or convalescent COVID-19.

The rearrangement uses TRBV5-1 and TRBJ1-1, with 8 nucleotides matching TRBD1. CDR1 and CDR2 (germline): SGHRS, YFSETQ. The length of the CDR3 is 14 residues. V was pared by 3 bases and J by 5 bases, with 6 bases of the junction left unmatched. CDR3 amino acids: CASSSHRTGTEAFF. For the CDR3, the DNA is TGCGCCAGCAGCTCTCATCGGACAGGGACTGAAGCTTTCTTT.

The chain links TRBV18 to TRBJ2-1; 12 bases line up with TRBD2. CDR1 KGHSH and CDR2 LQKENI come from the germline V gene. The CDR3 totals 16 residues. J lost 7 bases, V lost 0 bases, and 4 bases had no gene match. The CDR3 sequence: CASSPPASGGANEQFF. In DNA form, the CDR3 reads TGTGCCAGCTCACCACCGGCTAGCGGGGGGGCGAATGAGCAGTTCTTC.

CDR3 region: CASGRTEQETQYF. Written as DNA, the CDR3 is TGTGCCAGCGGGAGGACGGAGCAAGAGACCCAGTACTTC. The chain carries TRBV6-5 and TRBJ2-5; TRBD2 is a possible D gene (6 bases). Germline CDR1 reads MNHEY; CDR2 reads SVGAGI. V lost 8 bases to trimming and J lost 2 bases, with 12 bases between them. The CDR3 totals 13 residues.

The chain joins TRBV6-5 to TRBJ2-2, with D tentatively TRBD2 (5 bases). The CDR3 is 14 amino acids. The V end lost 10 bases, the J end lost 8 bases, and 20 bases lay between the germline ends. Germline V gene lookup returns CDR1 MNHEY and CDR2 SVGAGI. The CDR3: CATNTPMRAGELFF. CDR3 in DNA: TGTGCCACCAACACCCCGATGCGGGCGGGGGAGCTGTTTTTT.

The genes are TRBV9 and TRBJ2-4; D ambiguous. V was trimmed by 3 bases and J by 0 bases, leaving 13 bases between them. The CDR3 contains 16 residues. Germline V gene sequence: CDR1 SGDLS, CDR2 YYNGEE. CDR3 sequence: CASSGGTGLAKNIQYF. The DNA of the CDR3 is TGTGCCAGCAGCGGAGGAACGGGTCTAGCCAAAAACATTCAGTACTTC.

V and J are TRBV3-1 (or the pseudogene TRBV3-2) and TRBJ1-5; D gene unclear. There are 15 residues in the CDR3. The V gene's germline CDR1 is LGHDT and CDR2 YNNKEL (reference sequence). The V gene lost 1 base and the J gene lost 0 bases, with 7 bases spanning the gap. CDR3 amino acids: CASSQGGGSNQPQHF. The CDR3 DNA sequence: TGTGCCAGCAGCCAAGGTGGAGGTAGCAATCAGCCCCAGCATTTT.

The chain couples TRBV5-8 to TRBJ1-6, with 10 positions matching TRBD1. Germline CDR1 reads SGHTS; CDR2 reads YDEGEE. V lost 3 bases, J lost 10 bases, and 7 bases stayed unmatched. CDR3 length: 15 residues. CDR3 loop: CASSSGQGVGSPLHF. The CDR3 DNA reads TGTGCCAGCAGCTCCGGACAGGGGGTAGGATCACCCCTCCACTTT.

This clone came up once. The CDR3 reads CASRSRSRGVDTGELFF. The CDR3 DNA is TGCGCCAGCAGGTCCCGTTCGCGGGGGGTGGACACCGGGGAGCTGTTTTTT. This rearrangement joins TRBV4-1 to TRBJ2-2; 8 bases match TRBD2. V was clipped by 6 bases and J by 3 bases; unmatched bases: 12. Germline V gives CDR1 MGHRA, CDR2 YSYEKL. This CDR3 has 17 residues.

This clone was seen only once. This rearrangement joins TRBV7-2 to TRBJ2-1; 8 bases fit TRBD2. The trim removed 1 base at V and 4 bases at J, leaving 6 bases unmatched. CDR3 size: 16 residues. Germline V CDR1 and CDR2: SGHTA, FQGNSA. The CDR3 nucleotides read TGTGCCAGCAGCTTAGGCGGGGGGCGTCAATACAATGAGCAGTTCTTC. It translates to CASSLGGGRQYNEQFF.

The CDR3 DNA sequence: TGTGCCAGCCAACCGACCCAGGGGTATGGCTACACCTTC. It translates to CASQPTQGYGYTF. The chain joins TRBV6-5 to TRBJ1-2, with D tentatively TRBD1 (6 bases). The CDR3 extends over 13 amino acids. CDR1 and CDR2 (germline): MNHEY, SVGAGI. Trimming removed 8 bases at V and 5 bases at J, with 15 bases between.

DNA for the CDR3: TGTGCCAGTAGCGGGAAACAAACCACAGATACGCAGTATTTT. Translation gives CASSGKQTTDTQYF. The V and J genes are TRBV19 and TRBJ2-3, with D possibly matching TRBD2 (5 bases). V lost 6 bases and J lost 2, with 12 bases in between. Germline V gives CDR1 LNHDA, CDR2 SQIVND (reference sequence). There are 14 residues in the CDR3.

The J gene is TRBJ1-5, the V gene TRBV6-1; 8 positions agree with TRBD1. The V segment lost 6 bases and the J segment 6 bases; nucleotides outside the gene matches: 7. This CDR3 has 14 amino acids. Germline V CDR1 and CDR2: MNHNS, SASEGT. In DNA, the CDR3 is TGTGCCAGCAGAGGACAGGGCAACGGTCAGCCCCAGCATTTT. Protein product: CASRGQGNGQPQHF.

The V gene is TRBV19, the J gene TRBJ2-7; 10 nucleotides align to TRBD2. Germline V gene data show CDR1 as LNHDA and CDR2 as SQIVND (reference sequence). The CDR3 is 18 residues long. V was pared by 5 bases and J by 6 bases, with 19 bases of the junction left unmatched. The CDR3 spells CASSVRTGFGLAVAEQYF. CDR3 DNA: TGTGCCAGTAGTGTCAGGACAGGGTTTGGACTAGCGGTAGCCGAGCAGTACTTC.

This clone showed up just a few times. The V and J genes are TRBV5-1 and TRBJ1-6; D gene unclear. V shed 5 bases and J shed 2 bases, with 11 bases lying between them. There are 15 residues in the CDR3. Germline values: CDR1 SGHRS, CDR2 YFSETQ. The CDR3: CASSPRETYNSPLHF. The CDR3, as DNA: TGCGCCAGCAGTCCTCGGGAAACCTATAATTCACCCCTCCACTTT.

Concerning this clone: In the same sample, other DNA sequences code for this CDR3. The rearrangement links TRBV5-4 to TRBJ1-1, with 7 bases that match TRBD1. Germline V CDR1 and CDR2: SGHNT, YYREEE (reference sequence). Germline trimming cut 4 bases from V and 2 bases from J; bases unmatched to any gene: 5. This CDR3 has 14 residues. Written as DNA, the CDR3 is TGTGCCAGCAGCAGGGGACAGTTAAACACTGAAGCTTTCTTT. This gives the protein CASSRGQLNTEAFF.

This clone was counted once. The chain joins TRBV18 to TRBJ2-1, with 8 bases matching TRBD2. Losses at the gene ends were 6 bases for V and 3 bases for J; bases not matched to a gene: 7. Germline loops: CDR1 KGHSH, CDR2 LQKENI. The CDR3 extends over 15 amino acids. The CDR3 spells CASSPTGTSYNEQFF. CDR3 DNA sequence: TGTGCCAGCTCCCCTACCGGGACTAGCTACAATGAGCAGTTCTTC.

This chain links TRBV20-1 with TRBJ1-4; D unresolved. This CDR3 has 14 residues. Looked up from germline, CDR1 is DFQATT and CDR2 is SNEGSKA (reference sequence). The V end was cut by 3 bases, the J end by 4 bases, with 12 bases between. The CDR3: CSASPPVNNEKLFF. In DNA form, the CDR3 reads TGCAGTGCTAGTCCGCCAGTTAATAATGAAAAACTGTTTTTT.

In its sample, this clone was seen a few times. J is TRBJ2-7 and V is TRBV7-2; D perhaps matches TRBD1 (6 bases). This CDR3 contains 12 residues. Deletions cut 6 bases from V and 3 bases from J, with 9 bases between. CDR1 is SGHTA and CDR2 is FQGNSA in the germline V gene. The CDR3 nucleotides are TGTGCCAGCAGTGGGACAAACTACGAGCAGTACTTC. Residues: CASSGTNYEQYF. The whole variable domain, filled in from reference TRBV7-2 and TRBJ2-7, reads GAGVSQSPSNKVTEKGKDVELRCDPISGHTALYWYRQSLGQGLEFLIYFQGNSAPDKSGLPSDRFSAERTGGSVSTLTIQRTQQEDSAVYLCASSGTNYEQYFGPGTRLTVT.

Remarks on this clone: The same CDR3 arises from other DNA sequences in this sample as well. J is TRBJ1-2 and V is TRBV7-9, with TRBD1 matching 10 bases. The germline V gene encodes CDR1 SEHNR and CDR2 FQNEAQ (reference sequence). The length of the CDR3 is 13 residues. V shed 3 bases, J shed 6 bases, and the junction held 1 base outside the gene matches. CDR3 residues: CASSLGQGNGYTF. The CDR3 DNA reads as TGTGCCAGCAGCTTGGGACAGGGGAATGGCTACACCTTC.

The CDR3 here is CASSLETGGQETQYF. CDR3 nucleotide sequence: TGCGCCAGCAGCTTGGAGACAGGGGGGCAAGAGACCCAGTACTTC. The gene calls are TRBV5-1 and TRBJ2-5; TRBD1 matches 9 bases. Germline values: CDR1 SGHRS, CDR2 YFSETQ. The CDR3 has 15 residues. After removal of 0 bases from V and 2 bases from J, the junction contained 2 bases not matched to a gene. Using reference TRBV5-1 and TRBJ2-5 for the parts outside the CDR3, the full variable domain is KAGVTQTPRYLIKTRGQQVTLSCSPISGHRSVSWYQQTPGQGLQFLFEYFSETQRNKGNFPGRFSGRQFSNSRSEMNVSTLELGDSALYLCASSLETGGQETQYFGPGTRLLVL.